This paragraph reports one T cell receptor (beta chain). The sample comes from a study of shared clonotypes between healthy human individuals. Turning to the study itself: The cohort comprised a couple of women and a few men. Their ages spanned 18 to 49 years. A donor's plate count was three for CD4 naive and three for CD4 memory; CD8 naive had two and CD8 memory one.

Clones were read by immunoSEQ multiplex PCR, and TCRdb kept only the in-frame ones, dropping some. The sample has 1.6 million or so clones; approximately 98.5% are singletons. The germline V and J ends were trimmed by 4 bases and 1 base, with 11 bases remaining between them. The V gene's germline CDR1 is SNHLY and CDR2 FYNNEI. The CDR3 covers 15 residues. V usage is TRBV2 and J usage is TRBJ1-5, with a weak D call TRBD1 (5 bases). The receptor comes from a man younger than 45 in good health. What was sequenced was naive CD4+ T cells sorted from blood. Subset: CD45RA+ positively selected. The DNA of the CDR3 is TGTGCCAGCAGTGGAACACGGGGGAGCAATCAGCCCCAGCATTTT. This encodes CASSGTRGSNQPQHF.